Presented here are 18 T cell receptor beta chains from one specimen sequenced in a study of T cells in Graves' hyperthyroidism and ophthalmopathy (dated by TCRdb to the late 2010s). Receptors were amplified or captured by multiplex PCR. The data were produced on an Illumina HiSeq 2000. The TCR beta CDR3 regions were amplified from the RNA transcripts. The first round of RT-PCR for the TCR CDR3 was performed with the HTBI primer set and the Qiagen OneStep RT-PCR kit. The public reads were quality trimmed at Q25 with fastp and then assembled into clones with MiXCR by TCRdb, keeping productive beta chains. Rows merge per CDR3 protein into single entries with the most common DNA and genes. This sample lists under 350,000 distinct CDR3 sequences; about 13% were detected once. The ten largest clones capture 30% to 40% of the sample. Sequences were obtained from blood. These TCRs come from a middle-aged woman with Graves' ophthalmopathy.

This clonotype was recorded at least ten times. V and J are TRBV29-1 and TRBJ1-2; possibly TRBD1 for D (5 bases). The germline CDR1 and CDR2 sequences are SQVTM and ANQGSEA. The CDR3 runs to 15 residues. The V and J ends lost 0 bases and 2 bases respectively, with 13 bases between them. Written as DNA, the CDR3 is TGCAGCGTTGAAGATCTAGGGACGGGGAACTATGGCTACACCTTC. Protein: CSVEDLGTGNYGYTF. Full variable domain (missing parts from reference TRBV29-1 and TRBJ1-2): SAVISQKPSRDICQRGTSLTIQCQVDSQVTMMFWYRQQPGQSLTLIATANQGSEATYESGFVIDKFPISRPNLTFSTLTVSNMSPEDSSIYLCSVEDLGTGNYGYTFGSGTRLTVV.

The chain has TRBV5-1 and TRBJ2-2; no reliable D call. V was trimmed by 2 bases and J by 2 bases, leaving 13 bases between them. The CDR3 extends over 16 amino acids. The germline CDR1 and CDR2 sequences are SGHRS and YFSETQ. CDR3 nucleotides: TGCGCCAGCAGCTTCGTGGCAGGCAGAAACACCGGGGAGCTGTTTTTT. The encoded protein is CASSFVAGRNTGELFF.

This clonotype was recorded at least ten times. The genes are TRBV25-1 and TRBJ2-7; possibly TRBD2 for D (6 bases). Germline CDR1 reads MGHDK; CDR2 reads SYGVNS. CDR3 length: 13 amino acids. V was shortened by 4 bases and J by 7 bases, with 14 bases between the two germline ends. The CDR3 DNA reads TGTGCCAGCAGTGCCGGAGGGCCAGGAGAGCAGTACTTC. Amino acids: CASSAGGPGEQYF.

The chain recombines TRBV19 with TRBJ2-1; TRBD2 matches at 8 bases. The ends lost 6 bases at V and 5 bases at J; junction bases unmatched: 9. The CDR3 runs to 15 residues. Germline V CDR1 and CDR2: LNHDA, SQIVND (reference sequence). CDR3 protein: CASSRASGFNNEQFF. For the CDR3, the DNA is TGTGCCAGTAGCCGGGCTAGCGGGTTTAACAATGAGCAGTTCTTC.

This clonotype was seen many times. J is TRBJ1-1 and V is TRBV12-3 or TRBV12-4, with D perhaps TRBD1 (5 bases). The CDR3 is 14 amino acids. The V gene lost 4 bases and the J gene lost 2 bases, with 11 bases spanning the gap. The CDR3 here is CASSSSQGNTEAFF. CDR3 nucleotides: TGTGCCAGCAGTTCAAGTCAGGGAAACACTGAAGCTTTCTTT.

This clonotype was detected ten times or more. V and J are TRBV6-1 and TRBJ2-7; D not resolved. The CDR3 covers 15 residues. Germline V gives CDR1 MNHNS, CDR2 SASEGT. V lost 5 bases, J lost 3 bases, and 17 bases lay in between. The DNA of the CDR3 is TGTGCCAGCAGTTATAAACGTGTGGTCTTCTACGAGCAGTACTTC. It codes for CASSYKRVVFYEQYF.

This clonotype was detected many times. This chain joins TRBV20-1 and TRBJ1-1, with a possible D match to TRBD1 (6 bases). The V gene's germline CDR1 is DFQATT and CDR2 SNEGSKA (reference sequence). V lost 5 bases and J 8 bases, leaving 24 bases between the germline ends. This CDR3 comprises 15 residues. The CDR3 sequence is CSALPAGHTRAEAFF. CDR3 nucleotides: TGCAGTGCTCTACCAGCGGGACACACCCGAGCGGAAGCTTTCTTT.

This clonotype was counted ten times or more. The chain combines TRBV27 with TRBJ2-2; D is ambiguous. Germline assignment: CDR1 MNHEY and CDR2 SMNVEV (reference sequence). Trimming stripped 6 bases from V and 3 bases from J, with 11 bases between. The CDR3 has 14 residues. The CDR3 DNA reads as TGTGCCAGCAGACTCAGGATTTACACCGGGGAGCTGTTTTTT. It specifies CASRLRIYTGELFF.

To note about this clonotype: Being one base from a much bigger clone, this may be a read error. The rearrangement joins TRBV27 to TRBJ2-7, with TRBD2 identical over 7 bases. CDR1 is MNHEY and CDR2 is SMNVEV in the germline V gene (reference sequence). CDR3 size: 14 residues. The junction had 9 bases not matched to a gene; V was cut back by 8 bases and J by 2 bases. CDR3 residues: CASAKSGATYEQYF. In DNA form, the CDR3 reads TGTGCCAGCGCTAAGAGCGGGGCAACCTACGAGCAGTACTTC.

This clonotype was seen at least ten times. V is TRBV10-1 and J is TRBJ2-1; 8 bases match TRBD1. Losses at the gene ends were 5 bases for V and 3 bases for J; bases not matched to a gene: 9. Germline V gene sequence: CDR1 WNHNN, CDR2 SYGVQD (reference sequence). This CDR3 is 16 amino acids long. CDR3 in DNA: TGCGCCAGCAGTCAACTTGACAGGGGAGACTACAATGAGCAGTTCTTC. This sequence encodes CASSQLDRGDYNEQFF.

This clonotype was seen repeatedly, ten times or more. CDR3 loop: CASSDGRAQETQYF. CDR3 coding DNA: TGTGCCAGCAGTGACGGCAGGGCCCAAGAGACCCAGTACTTC. The rearrangement joins TRBV2 to TRBJ2-5, with a weak D call TRBD1 (5 bases). The CDR3 is 14 residues long. Trimming left V 3 bases short and J 1 base short, with 9 bases between. Germline CDR1 is SNHLY and CDR2 is FYNNEI.

In its sample, this clonotype was seen a few times. The chain has TRBV15 and TRBJ2-2; the D gene is possibly TRBD1 (6 bases). Trimming removed 1 base at V and 4 bases at J, with 7 bases between. Germline V lookup: CDR1 LNHNV, CDR2 YYDKDF (reference sequence). The CDR3 runs 14 residues. This CDR3 reads CATSRAGVTGELFF. CDR3 DNA: TGTGCCACCAGCAGAGCAGGGGTCACCGGGGAGCTGTTTTTT. Combining the CDR3 with reference TRBV15 and TRBJ2-2 gives the whole variable domain DAMVIQNPRYQVTQFGKPVTLSCSQTLNHNVMYWYQQKSSQAPKLLFHYYDKDFNNEADTPDNFQSRRPNTSFCFLDIRSPGLGDTAMYLCATSRAGVTGELFFGEGSRLTVL.

There are a few counts of this clonotype. The chain employs TRBV2 and TRBJ1-6; possible D gene TRBD1, 5 bases. The ends were cut back, 6 bases at V and 4 bases at J, with 13 bases in the middle. Germline V gene lookup returns CDR1 SNHLY and CDR2 FYNNEI. This CDR3 comprises 15 residues. The CDR3 reads CASRGVTGYNSPLHF. The CDR3 region has the DNA TGTGCCAGCAGGGGGGTAACGGGGTATAATTCACCCCTCCACTTT.

The chain links TRBV2 to TRBJ2-1; 7 nucleotides match TRBD2. This CDR3 has 15 residues. Germline assignment: CDR1 SNHLY and CDR2 FYNNEI. With 7 bases clipped from V and 3 bases from J, the junction kept 9 bases outside the gene matches. The CDR3 DNA follows: TGTGCCAGCAAGTTGGCTAGCGGCCTCTACAATGAGCAGTTCTTC. Translating gives CASKLASGLYNEQFF.

This clonotype turned up a few times. This chain links TRBV7-2 with TRBJ2-3, with TRBD1 as a possible D gene (5 bases). Trimming cost V 4 bases and J 0 bases, with 14 bases left between them. There are 16 residues in the CDR3. Germline CDR1 reads SGHTA; CDR2 reads FQGNSA. The CDR3 region is CASSYGHPTSTDTQYF. CDR3 DNA: TGTGCCAGCAGCTATGGACACCCCACTAGCACAGATACGCAGTATTTT. Variable domain in full (rest from reference TRBV7-2 and TRBJ2-3): GAGVSQSPSNKVTEKGKDVELRCDPISGHTALYWYRQSLGQGLEFLIYFQGNSAPDKSGLPSDRFSAERTGGSVSTLTIQRTQQEDSAVYLCASSYGHPTSTDTQYFGPGTRLTVL.

This clonotype was found many times. The chain carries TRBV2 and TRBJ2-1, with 10 nucleotides matching TRBD2. From germline, CDR1 is SNHLY and CDR2 FYNNEI. The CDR3 covers 15 residues. Unmatched junction bases numbered 10, after V lost 8 bases and J lost 6 bases. CDR3 in DNA: TGTGCCAGCGGAGCCGGGACTAGCGCATTCAATGAGCAGTTCTTC. Amino acids: CASGAGTSAFNEQFF. Supplemented by reference TRBV2 and TRBJ2-1, the full variable domain reads EPEVTQTPSHQVTQMGQEVILRCVPISNHLYFYWYRQILGQKVEFLVSFYNNEISEKSEIFDDQFSVERPDGSNFTLKIRSTKLEDSAMYFCASGAGTSAFNEQFFGPGTRLTVL.

The table lists this clonotype with many counts. The J gene is TRBJ1-5, the V gene TRBV28; 7 bases fit TRBD1. With 4 bases clipped from V and 3 bases from J, the junction kept 9 bases outside the gene matches. This CDR3 spans 16 amino acids. Germline V gene lookup returns CDR1 MDHEN and CDR2 SYDVKM. The CDR3 spells CASSSRDSYDNQPQHF. Here the CDR3 DNA reads TGTGCCAGCAGTTCCCGGGACAGTTATGACAATCAGCCCCAGCATTTT.

This clonotype has ten or more counts. The chain couples TRBV2 to TRBJ2-2; D gene ambiguous. Looked up from germline, CDR1 is SNHLY and CDR2 is FYNNEI. This CDR3 contains 15 residues. V was shortened by 4 bases and J by 0 bases, with 9 bases between the two germline ends. CDR3 loop: CASSVGRTNTGELFF. CDR3 nucleotides: TGTGCCAGCAGTGTTGGACGGACGAACACCGGGGAGCTGTTTTTT.